This TCR beta chain was identified during a study of blood T cell repertoires in COVID-19. The CDR3 extends over 15 amino acids. CDR1 and CDR2 (germline): SGHRS, YFSETQ. Between the trimmed V and J ends, which lost 1 base and 4 bases, there was a span of 14 bases. In the source study's methods: Reference gene primer amplification gave estimated nucleated cell counts. Assay: immunoSEQ multiplex PCR; the TCRdb copy retains only in-frame clones and omits some. The V and J calls and clone size are taken from that table; D and trimming were inferred from the DNA. The sample contains some 58,000 clones, about 83% of which appear only once.

This clonotype originated in a man aged 50 to 60 with acute or convalescent COVID-19. The chain combines TRBV5-1 with TRBJ1-2; the D gene is possibly TRBD1 (6 bases). Source material: peripheral blood. DNA of the CDR3: TGCGCCAGCAGCTTGTCCTCAGGGGCCGGCTATGGCTACACCTTC. It translates to CASSLSSGAGYGYTF.